Listed here is a single T cell receptor beta chain. The data derive from a study of cytomegalovirus exposure and HLA in healthy donors. It was with 60 Vbeta and 13 Jbeta primers that the PCR ran. Clones were read by immunoSEQ multiplex PCR, and TCRdb kept only the in-frame ones, dropping some. In the table there are roughly 96,000 clones, 60% to 75% of which are singletons. CDR1 and CDR2 (germline): SGHNT, YYREEE (reference sequence). The CDR3 runs 14 residues. V gave up 0 bases and J gave up 4 bases, with 7 bases separating them. The receptor's source is a woman in her 70s in good health and CMV-seropositive. The V call is TRBV5-4, the J call TRBJ2-2; D uncertain. Sample: PBMCs. The CDR3 here is CASSLEQFTGELFF. In nucleotides, the CDR3 is TGTGCCAGCAGCTTGGAACAGTTCACCGGGGAGCTGTTTTTT. The complete variable domain, with remaining parts taken from reference TRBV5-4 and TRBJ2-2, reads ETGVTQSPTHLIKTRGQQVTLRCSSQSGHNTVSWYQQALGQGPQFIFQYYREEENGRGNFPPRFSGLQFPNYSSELNVNALELDDSALYLCASSLEQFTGELFFGEGSRLTVL.